This T cell receptor beta chain was documented in a study of T cells in Graves' hyperthyroidism and ophthalmopathy. This clonotype was seen a few times. CDR3 length: 15 residues. Trimming took off 5 bases at V and 2 bases at J, with 13 bases between the two ends. CDR1 MNHEY and CDR2 SMNVEV come from the germline V gene (reference sequence). Amplification yielded TCR beta CDR3 regions, with RNA transcripts as the source. The TCR CDR3 first-round RT-PCR relied on the HTBI primer set. Each CDR3 protein gets one entry after TCRdb re-called the multiplex PCR reads with MiXCR. Of roughly 740,000 distinct CDR3 sequences in the sample, less than 20% were seen once.

The sequenced material came from blood. The origin of this receptor is a young man with Graves' hyperthyroidism. The J gene is TRBJ2-1, the V gene TRBV27, with D possibly being TRBD1 (6 bases). The CDR3 bases are TGTGCCAGCAGTCCAGGGGCTAGCCCCTACAATGAGCAGTTCTTC. It codes for CASSPGASPYNEQFF.